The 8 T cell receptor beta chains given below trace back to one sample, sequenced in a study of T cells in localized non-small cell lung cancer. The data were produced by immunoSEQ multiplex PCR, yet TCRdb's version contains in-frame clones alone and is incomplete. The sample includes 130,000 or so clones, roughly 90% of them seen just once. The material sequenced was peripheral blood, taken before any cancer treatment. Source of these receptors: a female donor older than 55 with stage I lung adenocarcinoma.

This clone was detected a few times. The CDR3 reads CASSPQGLGQFF. The CDR3 bases are TGTGCCAGCAGCCCACAGGGGTTAGGGCAGTTCTTC. The chain recombines TRBV7-9 with TRBJ2-1, with 7 bases matching TRBD1. The J segment lost 12 bases and the V segment lost 5 bases, leaving 7 bases of the junction unmatched. CDR3 size: 12 residues. Germline values: CDR1 SEHNR, CDR2 FQNEAQ (reference sequence).

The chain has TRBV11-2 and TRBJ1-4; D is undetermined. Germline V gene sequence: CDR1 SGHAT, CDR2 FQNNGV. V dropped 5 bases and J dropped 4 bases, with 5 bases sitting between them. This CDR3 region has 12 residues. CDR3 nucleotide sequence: TGTGCCAGCAGCAGGGTTAATGAAAAACTGTTTTTT. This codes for CASSRVNEKLFF.

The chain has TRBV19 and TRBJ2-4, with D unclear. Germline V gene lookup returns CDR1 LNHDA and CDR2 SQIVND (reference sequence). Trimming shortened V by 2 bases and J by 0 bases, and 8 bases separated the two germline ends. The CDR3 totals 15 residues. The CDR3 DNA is TGTGCCAGTAGTATAACAGATTCAGCCAAAAACATTCAGTACTTC. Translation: CASSITDSAKNIQYF.

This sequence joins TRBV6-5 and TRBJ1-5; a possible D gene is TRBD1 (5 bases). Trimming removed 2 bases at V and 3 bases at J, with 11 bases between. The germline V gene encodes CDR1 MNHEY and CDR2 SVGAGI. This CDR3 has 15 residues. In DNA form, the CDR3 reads TGTGCCAGCAGTTACGGAGGGGACCCCAATCAGCCCCAGCATTTT. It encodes CASSYGGDPNQPQHF.

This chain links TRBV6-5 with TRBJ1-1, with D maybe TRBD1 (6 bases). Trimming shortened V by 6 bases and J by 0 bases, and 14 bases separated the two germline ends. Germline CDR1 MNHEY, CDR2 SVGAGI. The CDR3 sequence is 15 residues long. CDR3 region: CASRYQGRVNTEAFF. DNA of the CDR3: TGTGCCAGCAGATACCAGGGGCGGGTGAACACTGAAGCTTTCTTT.

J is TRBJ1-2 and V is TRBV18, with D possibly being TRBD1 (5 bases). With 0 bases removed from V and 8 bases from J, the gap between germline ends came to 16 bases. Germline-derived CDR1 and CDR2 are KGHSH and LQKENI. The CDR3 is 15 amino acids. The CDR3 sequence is CASSPPEDPGRGYTF. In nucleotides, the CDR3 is TGTGCCAGCTCACCACCCGAGGACCCGGGGCGGGGCTACACCTTC. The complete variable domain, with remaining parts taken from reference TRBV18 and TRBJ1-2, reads NAGVMQNPRHLVRRRGQEARLRCSPMKGHSHVYWYRQLPEEGLKFMVYLQKENIIDESGMPKERFSAEFPKEGPSILRIQQVVRGDSAAYFCASSPPEDPGRGYTFGSGTRLTVV.

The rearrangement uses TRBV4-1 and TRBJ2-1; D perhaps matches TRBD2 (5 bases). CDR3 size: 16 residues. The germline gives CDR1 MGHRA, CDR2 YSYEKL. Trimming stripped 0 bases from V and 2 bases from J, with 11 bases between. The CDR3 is CASSQEGLATYNEQFF. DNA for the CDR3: TGCGCCAGCAGCCAAGAAGGGCTAGCCACCTACAATGAGCAGTTCTTC.

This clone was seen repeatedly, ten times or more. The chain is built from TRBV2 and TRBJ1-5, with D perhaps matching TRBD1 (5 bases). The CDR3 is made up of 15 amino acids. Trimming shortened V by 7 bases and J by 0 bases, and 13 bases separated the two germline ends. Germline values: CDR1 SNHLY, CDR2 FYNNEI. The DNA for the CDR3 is TGTGCCAGCACCATGGGGGACCTTAGCAATCAGCCCCAGCATTTT. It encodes CASTMGDLSNQPQHF. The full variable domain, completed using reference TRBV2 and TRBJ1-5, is EPEVTQTPSHQVTQMGQEVILRCVPISNHLYFYWYRQILGQKVEFLVSFYNNEISEKSEIFDDQFSVERPDGSNFTLKIRSTKLEDSAMYFCASTMGDLSNQPQHFGDGTRLSIL.